These 5 T cell receptor beta chains share one sample of origin, sequenced in a study of T cells in women clearing cervical HPV infection. The protocol was immunoSEQ multiplex PCR, while the TCRdb copy is restricted to in-frame clones and leaves out a portion. Its listing shows tens of thousands of clones. Sequenced: blood buffy coat. The receptor source for this set is a woman between 18 and 69 years old with a cervical HPV16 infection that either progressed to CIN3+ or cleared (not recorded which).

Concerning this clone: Read sequence stops 3 residues before the CDR3 end, and the germline J gene provides the missing end. The J gene is TRBJ2-7, the V gene TRBV18; TRBD1 is a possible D gene (6 bases). Trimming stripped 1 base from V and 3 bases from J, with 7 bases between. The CDR3 length is 13 residues. The V gene's germline CDR1 is KGHSH and CDR2 LQKENI. CDR3 bases read: TGTGCCAGCTCACCACAGGGGGACTACGAG. Protein: CASSPQGDYE. The CDR3 in its entirety is CASSPQGDYEQYF. The complete variable domain, with remaining parts taken from reference TRBV18 and TRBJ2-7, reads NAGVMQNPRHLVRRRGQEARLRCSPMKGHSHVYWYRQLPEEGLKFMVYLQKENIIDESGMPKERFSAEFPKEGPSILRIQQVVRGDSAAYFCASSPQGDYEQYFGPGTRLTVT.

Of note for this clone: Compared with germline, one end of the junction differs, possibly owing to a read error. Read sequence stops 3 residues before the CDR3 end, and the germline J gene provides the missing end. The identical CDR3 is also encoded by other nucleotide sequences in the sample. The chain employs TRBV7-6 and TRBJ1-3, with 9 bases identical to TRBD1. This CDR3 region has 17 residues. Germline CDR1 reads SGHVS; CDR2 reads FNYEAQ. The CDR3 here is CASSPGTGILSGNTIYF. CDR3 bases read: TGTGCCAGCAGCCCCGGGACAGGGATCCTCTCTGGAAACACA.

The CDR3 here is CASSSSTGSHSGNTIYF. CDR3 DNA (partial): TGCGCCAGCAGCTCGTCTACCGGGTCCCACTCTGGAAACACC. J is TRBJ1-3 and V is TRBV5-1; D gene ambiguous. The read stops 3 residues short of the end of the CDR3; the missing end is completed from the germline J gene. The CDR3 totals 17 residues. Per germline, CDR1 SGHRS and CDR2 YFSETQ. The ends were cut back, 3 bases at V and 0 bases at J, with 16 bases in the middle.

Worth noting for this clone: The CDR3 goes on 3 residues after the read ends, and that part is filled in from the germline J gene. The V and J genes are TRBV30 and TRBJ1-6, with D tentatively TRBD1 (5 bases). The germline V gene has CDR1 GTSNPN and CDR2 SVGIG (reference sequence). The CDR3 spans 16 residues. V lost 1 base to trimming and J lost 7 bases, with 17 bases between them. The CDR3 sequence: CAWSGLPRGRNSPLHF. The DNA read from the CDR3 is TGTGCCTGGAGTGGACTCCCTCGGGGGAGGAATTCACCC.

To note about this clone: Coverage ceases 3 residues before the CDR3 finishes, and the germline J gene fills in the end. The V and J genes are TRBV29-1 and TRBJ2-1; D is perhaps TRBD1 (6 bases). Trimming removed 6 bases at V and 7 bases at J, with 10 bases between. CDR3 size: 11 residues. Per the germline V gene, CDR1 is SQVTM and CDR2 is ANQGSEA. The CDR3 loop is CSVAGVNEQFF. The CDR3 bases that were read are TGCAGCGTCGCAGGGGTAAATGAG.